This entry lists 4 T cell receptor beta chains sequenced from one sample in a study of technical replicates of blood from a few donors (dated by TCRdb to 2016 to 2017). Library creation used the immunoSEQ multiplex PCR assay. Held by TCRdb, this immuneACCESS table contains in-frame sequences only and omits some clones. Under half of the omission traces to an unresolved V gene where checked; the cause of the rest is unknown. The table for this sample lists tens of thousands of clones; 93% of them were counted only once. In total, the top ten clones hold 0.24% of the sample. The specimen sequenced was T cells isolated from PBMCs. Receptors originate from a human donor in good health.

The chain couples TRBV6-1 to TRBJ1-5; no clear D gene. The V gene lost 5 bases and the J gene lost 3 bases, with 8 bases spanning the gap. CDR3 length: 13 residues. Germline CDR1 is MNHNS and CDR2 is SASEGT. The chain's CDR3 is CASSQISNQPQHF. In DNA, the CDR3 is TGTGCCAGCAGTCAGATTTCCAATCAGCCCCAGCATTTT.

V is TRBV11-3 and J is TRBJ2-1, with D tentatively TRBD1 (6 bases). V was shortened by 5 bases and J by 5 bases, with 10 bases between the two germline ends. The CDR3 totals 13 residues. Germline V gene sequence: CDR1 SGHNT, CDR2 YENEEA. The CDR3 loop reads CASSTGLDNEQFF. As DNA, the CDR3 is TGTGCCAGCAGCACAGGGCTGGACAATGAGCAGTTCTTC.

The CDR3 bases are TGTGCCAGCAGGTCCCTAGGAGGGACGATAAATGAAAAACTGTTTTTT. Translated: CASRSLGGTINEKLFF. The chain combines TRBV28 with TRBJ1-4, with a possible D match to TRBD1 (5 bases). The germline gives CDR1 MDHEN, CDR2 SYDVKM. The CDR3 runs 16 residues. V was shortened by 6 bases and J by 5 bases, with 19 bases between the two germline ends.

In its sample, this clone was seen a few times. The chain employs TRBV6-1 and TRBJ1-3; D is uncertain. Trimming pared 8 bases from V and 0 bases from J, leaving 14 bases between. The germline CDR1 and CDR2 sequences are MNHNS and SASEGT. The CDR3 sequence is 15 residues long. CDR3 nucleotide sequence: TGTGCCAGCGAAGAGGTCCCTAGCTCTGGAAACACCATATATTTT. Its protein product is CASEEVPSSGNTIYF.